The next 6 T cell receptor beta chains were all read from a single sample in a study of T-cell memory formation after mild COVID-19. MiXCR, run by TCRdb on the 5' RACE reads, gives a single entry per CDR3 protein. The table records about 110,000 distinct CDR3 sequences, 17% of them present only once. The sequenced sample consisted of PBMCs or a T cell subset sorted from them (not recorded which). These receptors all come from an adult woman who had mild COVID-19 (a few samples of this study predate the infection). Cell type and time point are not known.

CDR3 loop: CSGEERRTIHEQYF. The DNA of the CDR3 is TGCAGCGGGGAGGAGCGGCGAACGATCCACGAGCAGTACTTC. This chain connects TRBV29-1 to TRBJ2-7, with a possible D match to TRBD2 (6 bases). The ends were cut back, 7 bases at V and 5 bases at J, with 21 bases in the middle. CDR1 SQVTM and CDR2 ANQGSEA come from the germline V gene. This CDR3 contains 14 residues.

The chain employs TRBV20-1 and TRBJ2-7; D uncertain. From germline, CDR1 is DFQATT and CDR2 SNEGSKA (reference sequence). Trimming removed 3 bases at V and 4 bases at J, with 13 bases between. This CDR3 contains 13 residues. CDR3: CSARTPGEYEQYF. Here the CDR3 DNA reads TGCAGTGCTAGGACTCCAGGCGAATACGAGCAGTACTTC.

The genes are TRBV6-2 or TRBV6-3 and TRBJ1-2, with 7 bases identical to TRBD1. The CDR3 extends over 17 amino acids. CDR1 is MNHEY, CDR2 SVGEGT, per germline. Trimming cost V 4 bases and J 2 bases; bases outside gene matches: 13. The CDR3 DNA reads as TGTGCCAGCAGTTTTATACCCCGTGGACAGGAAAACTATGGCTACACCTTC. Its translation is CASSFIPRGQENYGYTF.

This clonotype was found a few times. V usage is TRBV7-2 and J usage is TRBJ2-3; 14 bases fit TRBD2. Germline lookup yields CDR1 SGHTA and CDR2 FQGNSA. J gave up 1 base and V 5 bases, and 8 bases lay outside the gene matches. The CDR3 runs 18 residues. The CDR3 reads CASSRPGLAGVGTDTQYF. The CDR3 DNA follows: TGTGCCAGCAGCCGACCGGGACTAGCGGGAGTGGGCACAGATACGCAGTATTTT.

J is TRBJ1-6 and V is TRBV3-1; no clear D. The CDR3 extends over 19 amino acids. The germline V gene encodes CDR1 LGHDT and CDR2 YNNKEL (reference sequence). Trimming pared 1 base from V and 8 bases from J, leaving 24 bases between. The CDR3 reads CASSQGKSGPGRPYSPLHF. The CDR3 DNA sequence: TGTGCCAGCAGCCAAGGGAAATCCGGCCCGGGTAGACCCTATTCACCCCTCCACTTT. The full variable domain, in which reference TRBV3-1 and TRBJ1-6 provide the parts outside the CDR3, is DTAVSQTPKYLVTQMGNDKSIKCEQNLGHDTMYWYKQDSKKFLKIMFSYNNKELIINETVPNRFSPKSPDKAHLNLHINSLELGDSAVYFCASSQGKSGPGRPYSPLHFGNGTRLTVT.

The sample holds a few counts of this clonotype. The V and J genes are TRBV6-5 and TRBJ1-1, with D uncertain. CDR1 and CDR2 (germline): MNHEY, SVGAGI. V gave up 6 bases and J gave up 1 base, with 9 bases separating them. The CDR3 has 13 residues. CDR3 loop: CASSAHRNTEAFF. CDR3 sequence (DNA): TGTGCCAGCAGCGCCCACAGGAACACTGAAGCTTTCTTT.